Below are 3 T cell receptor beta chains sequenced from a single sample in a study of blood T cell repertoires in COVID-19. Assay used: immunoSEQ multiplex PCR; TCRdb lists only in-frame clones, some missing. This table has roughly 310,000 clones, about 90% appearing once. Source material: peripheral blood. Receptor source: a woman aged 25-40 years with COVID-19, enrolled during active disease.

The V gene is TRBV19, the J gene TRBJ1-5; D ambiguous. This CDR3 region has 15 residues. Trimming stripped 5 bases from V and 0 bases from J, with 11 bases between. Per the germline V gene, CDR1 is LNHDA and CDR2 is SQIVND (reference sequence). The CDR3 protein is CASSRDFYSNQPQHF. CDR3 nucleotide sequence: TGTGCCAGTAGTCGTGACTTCTATAGCAATCAGCCCCAGCATTTT.

The V call is TRBV6-5, the J call TRBJ2-7; 7 bases are a match to TRBD2. V dropped 2 bases and J dropped 2; count of bases not matched to a gene: 9. Germline lookup yields CDR1 MNHEY and CDR2 SVGAGI. The length of the CDR3 is 16 residues. The CDR3: CASSYTRAAGTYEQYF. The CDR3 nucleotides read TGTGCCAGCAGTTACACGCGAGCAGCGGGAACCTACGAGCAGTACTTC.

The chain links TRBV10-1 to TRBJ1-1; D not resolved. Trimming took 3 bases from V and 2 from J, leaving 7 bases between them. In germline, CDR1 is WNHNN, CDR2 SYGVQD (reference sequence). This CDR3 has 13 amino acids. The CDR3 loop is CASSDPPNTEAFF. The CDR3 region has the DNA TGCGCCAGCAGTGACCCCCCAAACACTGAAGCTTTCTTT.